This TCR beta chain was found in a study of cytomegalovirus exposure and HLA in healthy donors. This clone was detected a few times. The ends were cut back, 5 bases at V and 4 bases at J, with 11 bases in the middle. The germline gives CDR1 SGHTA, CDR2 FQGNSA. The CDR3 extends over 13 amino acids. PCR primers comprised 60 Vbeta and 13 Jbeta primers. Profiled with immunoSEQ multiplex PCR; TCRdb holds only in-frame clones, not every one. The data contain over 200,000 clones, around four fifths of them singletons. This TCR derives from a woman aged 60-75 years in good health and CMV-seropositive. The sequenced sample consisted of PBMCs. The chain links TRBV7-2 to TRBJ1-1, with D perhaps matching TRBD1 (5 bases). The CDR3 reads CASSDVGGTEAFF. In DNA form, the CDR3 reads TGTGCCAGCAGCGACGTCGGGGGCACTGAAGCTTTCTTT.